Below, 15 T cell receptor beta chains from the same sample are listed, as sequenced in a study of blood T cell repertoires in COVID-19 (dated by TCRdb to about 2020). Library construction relied on the immunoSEQ multiplex PCR assay. This is the immuneACCESS table as TCRdb keeps it, with only in-frame sequences that have V and J called. A part of the clones is gone; compared with another copy, unresolved V genes explain less than half, and the rest is unexplained. The sample profile shows around 200,000 clones; 75% to 90% of them were found once. The ten largest clones add up to 11% of the sample. The specimen sequenced was peripheral blood. Receptors originate from a human donor with active or convalescent COVID-19. The donor label of this sample is uncertain.

The chain recombines TRBV27 with TRBJ2-7; possibly TRBD1 for D (6 bases). Germline V gene sequence: CDR1 MNHEY, CDR2 SMNVEV (reference sequence). CDR3 length: 14 amino acids. The ends were cut back, 2 bases at V and 3 bases at J, with 11 bases in the middle. In nucleotides, the CDR3 is TGTGCCAGCAGTTTAGGGGGCTTCATCTACGAGCAGTACTTC. Its translation: CASSLGGFIYEQYF.

This chain links TRBV12-5 with TRBJ1-1; 8 nucleotides align to TRBD1. The CDR3 contains 17 residues. Trimming at V came to 1 base and at J to 1 base, leaving 8 bases not matched to a gene. CDR1 and CDR2 from the germline V gene are LGHNT and FRNRAP. CDR3 in DNA: TGTGCTAGTGGTTTGGGAAGGACGGACAGGGCGAACACTGAAGCTTTCTTT. It translates to CASGLGRTDRANTEAFF.

Here the CDR3 DNA reads TGTGCCTGGAGTCGCGGACTACCAAACAATGAGCAGTTCTTC. Encoded protein: CAWSRGLPNNEQFF. This chain connects TRBV30 to TRBJ2-1; perhaps TRBD2 as D (6 bases). The CDR3 spans 14 residues. Per germline, CDR1 GTSNPN and CDR2 SVGIG (reference sequence). V lost 2 bases to trimming and J lost 5 bases, with 13 bases between them.

This chain joins TRBV7-2 and TRBJ2-7; 7 bases align to TRBD2. CDR3 size: 14 residues. V lost 2 bases to trimming and J lost 3 bases; unmatched junction nucleotides: 4. From germline, CDR1 is SGHTA and CDR2 FQGNSA. In DNA, the CDR3 is TGTGCCAGCAGCTTACTGCGGGGGATCTACGAGCAGTACTTC. Its translation is CASSLLRGIYEQYF. The entire variable domain, with the rest obtained from reference TRBV7-2 and TRBJ2-7, is as follows: GAGVSQSPSNKVTEKGKDVELRCDPISGHTALYWYRQSLGQGLEFLIYFQGNSAPDKSGLPSDRFSAERTGGSVSTLTIQRTQQEDSAVYLCASSLLRGIYEQYFGPGTRLTVT.

This chain uses TRBV7-9 with TRBJ1-1, with D perhaps TRBD1 (5 bases). The CDR3 covers 14 residues. Trimming took 4 bases from V and 1 from J, leaving 10 bases between them. CDR1 and CDR2 from the germline V gene are SEHNR and FQNEAQ (reference sequence). CDR3 nucleotide sequence: TGTGCCAGCAGCTCGGGACTCCCGAACACTGAAGCTTTCTTT. This encodes CASSSGLPNTEAFF.

This clone was detected once. The chain recombines TRBV19 with TRBJ1-5, with a weak D call TRBD1 (5 bases). V lost 5 bases to trimming and J lost 1 base, with 15 bases between them. Per the germline V gene, CDR1 is LNHDA and CDR2 is SQIVND (reference sequence). The CDR3 is made up of 16 amino acids. The CDR3 sequence is CASSPRQIKSNQPQHF. DNA for the CDR3: TGTGCCAGTAGTCCCCGACAGATCAAGAGCAATCAGCCCCAGCATTTT.

V is TRBV29-1 and J is TRBJ1-3, with TRBD1 as a possible D gene (6 bases). Germline V lookup: CDR1 SQVTM, CDR2 ANQGSEA. This CDR3 region has 13 residues. The V end was cut by 5 bases, the J end by 2 bases, with 10 bases between. As DNA, the CDR3 is TGCAGCGTTTACGGGGGGCCTGGAAACACCATATATTTT. Translation: CSVYGGPGNTIYF.

This chain joins TRBV5-1 and TRBJ1-4; 8 bases match TRBD1. V was clipped by 3 bases and J by 4 bases; unmatched bases: 2. The germline V gene encodes CDR1 SGHRS and CDR2 YFSETQ. This CDR3 has 14 residues. The CDR3 protein is CASSSGGGNEKLFF. CDR3 in DNA: TGCGCCAGCAGCTCAGGGGGCGGTAATGAAAAACTGTTTTTT.

This chain uses TRBV7-2 with TRBJ2-1; a possible D gene is TRBD2 (6 bases). The germline V gene has CDR1 SGHTA and CDR2 FQGNSA. The CDR3 length is 18 residues. V gave up 0 bases and J gave up 0 bases, with 15 bases separating them. CDR3 in amino acids: CASSLARDFLPSYNEQFF. The CDR3 nucleotides read TGTGCCAGCAGCTTAGCTCGGGACTTCCTACCCTCCTACAATGAGCAGTTCTTC.

The chain employs TRBV24-1 and TRBJ1-5; the match to TRBD1 covers 8 bases. Trimming took 3 bases from V and 4 from J; bases not matched to a gene: 4. The V gene's germline CDR1 is KGHDR and CDR2 SFDVKD. This CDR3 has 15 amino acids. The CDR3 DNA sequence: TGTGCCACCAGTGATGGACAGGGATCGAATCAGCCCCAGCATTTT. It is translated as CATSDGQGSNQPQHF.

This clone was seen a handful of times. The chain links TRBV7-9 to TRBJ2-3; the D gene is possibly TRBD2 (5 bases). The CDR3 totals 18 residues. V shed 5 bases and J shed 5 bases, with 26 bases lying between them. Germline V gene lookup returns CDR1 SEHNR and CDR2 FQNEAQ (reference sequence). The CDR3 sequence is CASSPPTADPEREDTQYF. In DNA form, the CDR3 reads TGTGCCAGCAGCCCTCCAACGGCGGACCCCGAACGGGAAGATACGCAGTATTTT.

V is TRBV4-1 and J is TRBJ2-1; 8 positions agree with TRBD2. This CDR3 comprises 14 residues. The germline gives CDR1 MGHRA, CDR2 YSYEKL. V shed 3 bases and J 7 bases; nucleotides not matched to a gene: 5. CDR3: CASSQPTSVNEQFF. The CDR3 nucleotides are TGCGCCAGCAGCCAGCCGACTAGCGTAAATGAGCAGTTCTTC.

The chain couples TRBV5-4 to TRBJ2-3, with 12 bases identical to TRBD2. Germline V gene lookup returns CDR1 SGHNT and CDR2 YYREEE (reference sequence). V shed 4 bases and J 2 bases; nucleotides not matched to a gene: 5. The CDR3 is 16 residues long. The CDR3 protein is CASSKGLAGFTDTQYF. The CDR3 coding sequence is TGTGCCAGCAGCAAAGGACTAGCGGGGTTCACAGATACGCAGTATTTT.

Only one count was recorded for this clone. The V gene is TRBV19, the J gene TRBJ2-4; a weak D match, TRBD1 (5 bases). V lost 4 bases to trimming and J lost 0 bases, with 10 bases between them. The germline V gene encodes CDR1 LNHDA and CDR2 SQIVND (reference sequence). CDR3 length: 15 amino acids. CDR3 bases: TGTGCCAGTAGTAGTCGGACAAGAGCCAAAAACATTCAGTACTTC. The encoded protein is CASSSRTRAKNIQYF.

This clone was picked up one time. CDR3 DNA sequence: TGTGCCAGCGCGCGGGGGGAGGAGACCCAGTACTTC. Its translation: CASARGEETQYF. This rearrangement joins TRBV2 to TRBJ2-5; 8 nucleotides match TRBD2. CDR3 length: 12 amino acids. Germline CDR1 is SNHLY and CDR2 is FYNNEI. V shed 8 bases and J 5 bases; nucleotides not matched to a gene: 4.